This T cell receptor (beta chain) emerged from a study of blood T cell repertoires in COVID-19. Assay used: immunoSEQ multiplex PCR; TCRdb lists only in-frame clones, some missing. Altogether 300,000 to 350,000 clones are present, approximately 88% being singletons, with the ten largest covering 5%. This clone was recorded a few times. This receptor was identified in a man aged 25-40 years who had recovered from COVID-19. The sample taken for sequencing was PBMCs or T cells enriched from blood (not recorded which).

The CDR3 loop reads CASSLDRAVYNSPLHF. CDR3 in DNA: TGTGCCAGCAGCTTGGACAGGGCCGTCTATAATTCACCCCTCCACTTT. The chain carries TRBV5-4 and TRBJ1-6, with D possibly matching TRBD1 (6 bases). Germline values: CDR1 SGHNT, CDR2 YYREEE (reference sequence). The CDR3 length is 16 residues. The V and J ends lost 0 bases and 3 bases respectively, with 10 bases between them.